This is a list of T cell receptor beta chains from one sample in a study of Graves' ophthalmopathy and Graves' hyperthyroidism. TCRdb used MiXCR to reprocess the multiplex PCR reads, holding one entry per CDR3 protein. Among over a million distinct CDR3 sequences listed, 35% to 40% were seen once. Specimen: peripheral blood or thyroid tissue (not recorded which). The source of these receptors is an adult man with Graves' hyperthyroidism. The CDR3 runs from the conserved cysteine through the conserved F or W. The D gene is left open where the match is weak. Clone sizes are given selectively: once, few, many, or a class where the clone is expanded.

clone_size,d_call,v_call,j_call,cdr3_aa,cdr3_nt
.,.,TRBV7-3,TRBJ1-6,CASSYLGGASPLHF,TGTGCCAGCAGCTACCTCGGCGGGGCTTCACCCCTCCACTTT
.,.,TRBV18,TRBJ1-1,CASSPGLTLNTEAFF,TGTGCCAGCTCACCAGGTTTGACACTTAACACTGAAGCTTTCTTT
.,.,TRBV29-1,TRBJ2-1,CSVGPGPYNEQFF,TGCAGCGTTGGCCCAGGGCCCTACAATGAGCAGTTCTTC
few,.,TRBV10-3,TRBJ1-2,CASTKSVGGDSGYGYTF,TGTGCCAGCACAAAATCTGTTGGTGGTGACTCGGGGTATGGCTACACCTTC
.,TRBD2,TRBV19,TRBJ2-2,CASAGLAVTGELFF,TGTGCCAGTGCGGGACTAGCGGTCACCGGGGAGCTGTTTTTT
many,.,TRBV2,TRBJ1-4,CASRQGSGKLFF,TGTGCCAGCAGACAGGGATCGGGAAAACTGTTTTTT
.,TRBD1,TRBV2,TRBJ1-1,CASGVALRTGGVTEAFF,TGTGCCAGCGGGGTGGCCCTCCGGACAGGGGGGGTCACTGAAGCTTTCTTT
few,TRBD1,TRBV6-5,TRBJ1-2,CASSFGQGIIPGYTF,TGTGCCAGCAGTTTCGGACAGGGGATCATCCCTGGCTACACCTTC
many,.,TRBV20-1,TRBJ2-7,CSARDLGGTYEQYF,TGCAGTGCTAGAGATCTCGGGGGAACCTACGAGCAGTACTTC
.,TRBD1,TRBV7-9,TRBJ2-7,CASRRAAGTGQSYEQYF,TGTGCCAGCAGGCGGGCCGCCGGGACAGGGCAGTCCTACGAGCAGTACTTC
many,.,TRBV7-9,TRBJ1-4,CASRLPEPNEKLFF,TGTGCCAGCAGGTTACCGGAACCGAATGAAAAACTGTTTTTT
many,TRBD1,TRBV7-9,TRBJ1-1,CASSTGFTEAFF,TGTGCCAGCTCGACAGGGTTCACTGAAGCTTTCTTT
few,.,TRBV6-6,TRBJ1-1,CASSYSAGNTEAFF,TGTGCCAGCAGTTACTCTGCGGGGAACACTGAAGCTTTCTTT
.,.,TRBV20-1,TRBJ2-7,CSAREGLDFFYEQYF,TGCAGTGCTAGAGAGGGACTGGATTTTTTCTACGAGCAGTACTTC
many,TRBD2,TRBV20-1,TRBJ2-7,CSASSGLAGAYEQYF,TGCAGTGCTAGTTCCGGACTAGCGGGAGCCTACGAGCAGTACTTC
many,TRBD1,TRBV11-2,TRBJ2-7,CASSLETGGFYEQYF,TGTGCCAGCAGCTTAGAGACAGGGGGCTTCTACGAGCAGTACTTC
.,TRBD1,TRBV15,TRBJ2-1,CATSRRDRGSYNEQFF,TGTGCCACCAGCAGAAGGGACAGGGGATCCTACAATGAGCAGTTCTTC
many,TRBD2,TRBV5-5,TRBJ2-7,CASSLAGTSEQYF,TGTGCCAGCAGCTTGGCCGGGACTAGCGAGCAGTACTTC
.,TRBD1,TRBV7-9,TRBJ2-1,CASSLTPTGAYNEQFF,TGTGCCAGCAGCCTAACACCGACAGGGGCCTACAATGAGCAGTTCTTC
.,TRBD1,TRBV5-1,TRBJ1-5,CASSLVRTGGSNQPQHF,TGCGCCAGCAGCTTGGTTCGGACAGGGGGTAGCAATCAGCCCCAGCATTTT
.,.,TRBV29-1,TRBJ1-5,CSVEVASIGNQPQHF,TGCAGCGTTGAAGTAGCGAGTATTGGGAATCAGCCCCAGCATTTT
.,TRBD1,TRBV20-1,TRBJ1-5,CSAKSVDRGSYEHF,TGCAGTGCCAAATCAGTCGACAGGGGGTCCTACGAGCATTTT
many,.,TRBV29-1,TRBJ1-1,CSVEGTAEAFF,TGCAGCGTTGAAGGGACAGCAGAAGCTTTCTTT
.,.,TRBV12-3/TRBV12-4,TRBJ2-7,CASSLDGYEQNF,TGTGCCAGCAGTTTGGATGGCTACGAGCAGAACTTC
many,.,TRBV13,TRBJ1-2,CASSLWGDPHGYTF,TGTGCCAGCAGCTTATGGGGGGATCCTCATGGCTACACCTTC
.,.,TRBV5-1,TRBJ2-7,CASSLGFSDFDEQYF,TGCGCCAGCAGCTTGGGGTTTTCGGACTTTGACGAGCAGTACTTC
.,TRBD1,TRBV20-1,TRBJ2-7,CSASRDRGVDEYF,TGCAGTGCTAGCCGGGACAGGGGTGTGGACGAGTACTTC
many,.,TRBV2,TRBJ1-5,CASSEAGRLGGPQHF,TGTGCCAGCAGTGAAGCAGGCAGGCTCGGGGGGCCCCAGCATTTT
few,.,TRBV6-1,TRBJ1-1,CASSEARGGNTEAFF,TGTGCCAGCAGTGAAGCGCGAGGGGGGAACACTGAAGCTTTCTTT
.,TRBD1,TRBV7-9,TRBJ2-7,CASSPTQGALEWDEQYF,TGTGCCAGCAGTCCCACACAGGGGGCTCTTGAGTGGGACGAGCAGTACTTC
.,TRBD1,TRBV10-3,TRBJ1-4,CAISDGDRGQLFF,TGTGCCATCAGCGACGGGGACAGGGGCCAACTGTTTTTT
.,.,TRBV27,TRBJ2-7,CASSLQTGIYEQYF,TGTGCCAGCAGTCTCCAGACAGGAATCTACGAGCAGTACTTC
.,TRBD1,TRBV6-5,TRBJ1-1,CASSDRGAFFGTEAFF,TGTGCCAGCAGTGACAGGGGCGCGTTTTTTGGCACTGAAGCTTTCTTT
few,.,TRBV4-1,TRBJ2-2,CASSFGGAANTGELFF,TGCGCCAGCAGCTTTGGGGGGGCGGCCAACACCGGGGAGCTGTTTTTT
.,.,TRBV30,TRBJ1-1,CATTKEDTEAFF,TGTGCCACTACGAAGGAGGACACTGAAGCTTTCTTT
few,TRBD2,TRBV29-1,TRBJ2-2,CSVYGTKNTGELFF,TGCAGCGTATACGGGACTAAAAACACCGGGGAGCTGTTTTTT
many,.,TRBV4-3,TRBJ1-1,CASSHTVNTEAFF,TGCGCCAGCAGCCATACAGTGAACACTGAAGCTTTCTTT
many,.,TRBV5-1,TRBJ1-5,CASSLEGGDNQPQHF,TGCGCCAGCAGCTTGGAAGGGGGAGACAATCAGCCCCAGCATTTT
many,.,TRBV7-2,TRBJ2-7,CASSLAPAGSSYEQYF,TGTGCCAGCAGCTTAGCGCCCGCAGGGAGCTCCTACGAGCAGTACTTC
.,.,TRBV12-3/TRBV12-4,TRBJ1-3,CASSLRQALPHFSGNTIYF,TGTGCCAGCAGTTTAAGGCAGGCCCTTCCTCATTTTTCTGGAAACACCATATATTTT
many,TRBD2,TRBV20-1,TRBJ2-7,CSAAGGSYEQYF,TGCAGTGCCGCGGGAGGGTCCTACGAGCAGTACTTC
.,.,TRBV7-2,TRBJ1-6,CASSYGEGSSPLHF,TGTGCCAGCAGCTACGGGGAGGGCAGTTCACCCCTCCACTTT
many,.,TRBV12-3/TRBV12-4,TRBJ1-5,CASSYDRVQPQHF,TGTGCCAGCAGTTATGATCGTGTTCAGCCCCAGCATTTT
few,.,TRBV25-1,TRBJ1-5,CAQIGGYNQPQHF,TGTGCCCAAATAGGAGGGTACAATCAGCCCCAGCATTTT
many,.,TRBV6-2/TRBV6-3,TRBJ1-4,CASSHATEKLFF,TGTGCCAGCAGTCATGCGACGGAAAAACTGTTTTTT
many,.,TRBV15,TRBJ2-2,CATSSIRDTGELFF,TGTGCCACCAGCAGTATTCGCGACACCGGGGAGCTGTTTTTT
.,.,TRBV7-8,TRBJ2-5,CASSLIRGAGETQYF,TGTGCCAGCAGCTTAATTCGGGGGGCCGGGGAGACCCAGTACTTC
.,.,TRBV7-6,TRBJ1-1,CASSQEAPGDYTEAFF,TGTGCCAGCAGCCAAGAGGCTCCAGGCGATTACACTGAAGCTTTCTTT
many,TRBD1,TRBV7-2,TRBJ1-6,CASSLAPWGTGISPLHF,TGTGCCAGCAGCTTAGCGCCTTGGGGGACAGGGATTTCACCCCTCCACTTT
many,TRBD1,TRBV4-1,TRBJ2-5,CASSQDRGITQYF,TGCGCCAGCAGCCAAGACAGGGGGATCACCCAGTACTTC
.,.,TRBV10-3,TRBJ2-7,CASSPLSGGGYEQYF,TGTGCCAGCAGTCCCTTGTCCGGGGGCGGGTACGAGCAGTACTTC
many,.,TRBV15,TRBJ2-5,CATSRVAETQYF,TGTGCCACCAGCAGAGTTGCGGAGACCCAGTACTTC
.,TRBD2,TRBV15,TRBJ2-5,CATISDLAGGETQYF,TGTGCCACCATCAGTGATCTAGCGGGGGGAGAGACCCAGTACTTC
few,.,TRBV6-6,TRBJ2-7,CASRQGRGLYEQYF,TGTGCCAGCAGGCAAGGCAGGGGCCTCTACGAGCAGTACTTC